This paragraph reports one T cell receptor beta chain. Its antigen is still unknown. Base-call qualities are not available, and no considerably larger clone is one nucleotide away. This sample was included in a study of tumor-infiltrating T cells and Merkel cell polyomavirus (dated by TCRdb to the late 2010s). For the wider study: CD8+ T cells specific for the Merkel cell polyomavirus KLL epitope were examined in Merkel cell carcinoma patients. Disease stage at presentation varied among the patients, and patient follow-up lasted a median of about 2.5 years, ranging from roughly 1.1 to 6.0 years. Patient treatments varied, were not standardized, and included chemotherapy, radiation and immunotherapies. TRB sequencing covered KLL-tetramer-sorted cells from blood or tumor-infiltrating lymphocytes in under 15 samples, plus 12 matched whole-tumor samples. Most of the whole-tumor samples were approximately 23-micron curls sectioned from formalin-fixed, paraffin-embedded tissue blocks. Across the study, one tumor sample was obtained as a frozen nodal tumor digest and one as a flash-frozen core biopsy of a metastasis. Results and caveats for the whole study, not just this receptor: The study examined just one viral epitope, so T cells targeting other Merkel cell polyomavirus epitopes were not captured. One limitation of the study is the small sample size (n = 12 patients). KLL-specific TRB repertoires were diverse and largely private, with only one public clonotype among some 400 unique sequences, shared by two patients. Significantly improved MCC-specific survival was associated with a higher fraction of KLL-specific T cells within tumors (about 1.9-20% versus about 0-0.14%). A greater number of unique KLL-specific clonotypes in tumors (about 5-120 vs 0-3) was associated with a significant advantage in MCC-specific survival (P = 0.0051).

Library preparation employed the immunoSEQ multiplex PCR assay. Adaptive Biotechnologies (Seattle, WA) carried out the genomic DNA extraction, TRB sequencing and normalization. On the study's bioinformatics: To compute clonality, the Shannon entropy of productive TRB sequences was normalized by log2 of unique productive sequences and then subtracted from one. KLL-specific clonotypes in tumors were found by matching TCRbeta CDR3 amino acid sequences to the sequences from the tetramer-sorted sample of each patient. Not all clones reach the TCRdb copy of this immuneACCESS table, which keeps in-frame sequences only. Checked studies attribute under half of the gap to unresolved V genes and leave the rest unexplained. V, J and clone size derive from that table, while D and trimming were established from the DNA sequence. Within this sample are more than 20,000 clones, with around nine tenths of them counted one time only. About 2.9% of the sample is taken by the ten largest.

V lost 4 bases and J lost 3 bases; the stretch between them is 16 bases long. The CDR3 starts with the cysteine, ends with the phenylalanine, and has 15 residues. Only the CDR3 DNA is retained, 45 bases long and in frame from the first base. The germline V gene sets CDR1 to MGHDK and CDR2 to SYGVNS. All patients' tumors stained robustly positive for Merkel cell polyomavirus Large T antigen by immunohistochemistry. The study included about a dozen Merkel cell carcinoma patients who had robust KLL-tetramer+ populations, above 0.04% of CD8+ T cells, in blood and/or cultured TIL. Every patient was Caucasian, and patient ages ranged from roughly 45 to 85 years, with a median of roughly 60 years. For patients with unknown primaries who presented with nodal disease, or in cases where primary tissue was insufficient, lymph node tumors were analyzed.

The rearrangement combines TRBV25-1 with TRBJ2-7; the D gene is unclear. Sample: lymph node tissue. The TCR originated in a man aged 45-60 years with Merkel cell carcinoma. CDR3 sequence: CASSGDETGFYEQYF. The DNA is as follows: TGTGCCAGCAGTGGAGACGAGACCGGGTTCTACGAGCAGTACTTC.